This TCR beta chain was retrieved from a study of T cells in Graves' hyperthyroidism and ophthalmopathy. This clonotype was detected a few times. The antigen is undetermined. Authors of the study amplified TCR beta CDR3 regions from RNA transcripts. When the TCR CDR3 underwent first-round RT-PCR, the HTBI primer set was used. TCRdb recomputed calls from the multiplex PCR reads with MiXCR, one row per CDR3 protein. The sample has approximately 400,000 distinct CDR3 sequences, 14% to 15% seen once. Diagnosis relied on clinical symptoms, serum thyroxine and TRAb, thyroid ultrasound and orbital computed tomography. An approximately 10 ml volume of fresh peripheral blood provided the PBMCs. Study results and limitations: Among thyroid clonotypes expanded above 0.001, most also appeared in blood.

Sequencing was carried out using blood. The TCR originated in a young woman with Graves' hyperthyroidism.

The CDR3 sequence is CASSEGLGGTDTQYF. The CDR3 DNA sequence: TGTGCCAGCAGTGAGGGCCTAGGGGGCACAGATACGCAGTATTTT. The V gene is TRBV6-1, the J gene TRBJ2-3; the D gene is possibly TRBD1 (5 bases). Trimming cost V 3 bases and J 1 base, with 11 bases left between them. In germline, CDR1 is MNHNS, CDR2 SASEGT. The CDR3 runs 15 residues.